This TCR beta chain was observed in a study of T cell changes during pregnancy in multiple sclerosis. The CDR3 is 17 residues long. The V segment lost 3 bases and the J segment 5 bases; nucleotides outside the gene matches: 8. Germline V CDR1 and CDR2: SEHNR, FQNEAQ (reference sequence). Data came from immunoSEQ multiplex PCR; TCRdb stores just in-frame clones and leaves some out. The sample holds around 73,000 clones, approximately 92% seen once. This rearrangement joins TRBV7-9 to TRBJ2-5, with 14 nucleotides matching TRBD2. The source of this sequence is a female donor in good health, enrolled as a control in a pregnancy study. The sample in question was peripheral blood, obtained in the third trimester of pregnancy. DNA of the CDR3: TGTGCCAGCAGCTTTGACCTCGGGACTAGCGGGAGTGAGACCCAGTACTTC. Its protein is CASSFDLGTSGSETQYF.